A selection of T cell receptor beta chains follows, all from one sample in a study of blood T cell repertoires in COVID-19. The protocol was immunoSEQ multiplex PCR, while the TCRdb copy is restricted to in-frame clones and leaves out a portion. Seen here are about 87,000 clones, approximately 82% observed once, and the top ten hold roughly 2.2%. The sample was peripheral blood. The origin of the receptors is a woman aged 70-85 years with acute or convalescent COVID-19. The CDR3 runs from the conserved cysteine through the conserved F or W. Fields, in order: V gene, CDR3 length, D gene, J gene, clone size, CDR3 protein, CDR3 DNA. D genes are given only for firm matches. Not all rows give a size; the values are once, few, many and, for expanded clones, a class.

>TRBV18|13|TRBD1|TRBJ1-1|once
CASSVGTDLEAFF
TGTGCCAGCTCCGTAGGGACAGACCTTGAAGCTTTCTTT
>TRBV5-6|18|NA|TRBJ2-3|NA
CASSLYSIRRASTDTQYF
TGTGCCAGCAGCTTGTACTCCATCCGGAGGGCTAGCACAGATACGCAGTATTTT
>TRBV30|15|NA|TRBJ1-4|NA
CAWSEGVGRNEKLFF
TGTGCCTGGAGTGAAGGGGTTGGAAGAAATGAAAAACTGTTTTTT
>TRBV2|13|NA|TRBJ1-5|few
CASSGQSNQPQHF
TGTGCCAGCAGTGGACAGTCCAATCAGCCCCAGCATTTT
>TRBV6-5|13|NA|TRBJ1-1|NA
CASSYRVNTEAFF
TGTGCCAGCAGTTATAGAGTTAACACTGAAGCTTTCTTT
>TRBV5-1|16|NA|TRBJ2-6|NA
CASSLGTASGANVLTF
TGCGCCAGCAGCTTGGGGACAGCGTCTGGGGCCAACGTCCTGACTTTC
>TRBV18|19|TRBD1|TRBJ2-1|NA
CASSLTKTLGRDSYNEQFF
TGTGCCAGCTCACTTACAAAAACTCTTGGCCGGGACAGTTACAATGAGCAGTTCTTC
>TRBV19|13|TRBD1|TRBJ1-2|NA
CASSDRGTDGYTF
TGTGCCAGTAGCGACAGGGGAACGGATGGCTACACCTTC
>TRBV6-5|14|NA|TRBJ1-4|few
CASRLTAQNEKLFF
TGTGCCAGCAGGTTGACAGCCCAAAATGAAAAACTGTTTTTT
>TRBV2|15|TRBD1|TRBJ1-5|NA
CASSKGQNSNQPQHF
TGTGCCAGCAGTAAGGGACAGAATAGCAATCAGCCCCAGCATTTT
>TRBV18|15|NA|TRBJ1-2|NA
CASSDRLNLNYGYTF
TGTGCCAGCTCAGACCGACTGAACCTTAACTATGGCTACACCTTC
>TRBV7-2|15|NA|TRBJ1-2|NA
CASSSKRGEGEGYTF
TGTGCCAGCAGCTCTAAACGGGGGGAGGGGGAGGGCTACACCTTC
>TRBV9|14|NA|TRBJ1-1|NA
CASSPQTLNTEAFF
TGTGCCAGCAGCCCGCAGACATTAAACACTGAAGCTTTCTTT
>TRBV2|13|NA|TRBJ2-5|few
CASKGGPGETQYF
TGTGCCAGCAAGGGGGGGCCCGGAGAGACCCAGTACTTC
>TRBV2|12|NA|TRBJ1-1|NA
CAGHGGNTEAFF
TGTGCCGGCCACGGGGGGAACACTGAAGCTTTCTTT
>TRBV29-1|14|NA|TRBJ2-1|NA
CSVLGGAMVDEQFF
TGCAGCGTCTTAGGTGGGGCGATGGTAGATGAGCAGTTCTTC
>TRBV7-8|14|NA|TRBJ1-1|NA
CASSFASVNTEAFF
TGTGCCAGCAGCTTCGCGTCGGTAAACACTGAAGCTTTCTTT
>TRBV15|18|NA|TRBJ2-3|NA
CATSRDWVSGGSTDTQYF
TGTGCCACCAGCAGAGATTGGGTTAGCGGTGGGAGCACAGATACGCAGTATTTT
>TRBV10-1|15|TRBD2|TRBJ2-1|NA
CASSGRGGSYNEQFF
TGCGCCAGCAGTGGGCGGGGGGGTTCCTACAATGAGCAGTTCTTC
>TRBV5-6|15|TRBD1|TRBJ2-1|NA
CASSYRGESYNEQFF
TGTGCCAGCAGCTACAGGGGGGAATCCTACAATGAGCAGTTCTTC
>TRBV5-1|15|NA|TRBJ2-2|NA
CASSLAQQGYGELFF
TGCGCCAGCAGCTTGGCCCAGCAGGGCTACGGGGAGCTGTTTTTT
>TRBV2|16|NA|TRBJ1-1|NA
CASSIAGPAGGTEAFF
TGTGCCAGCAGCATCGCGGGACCGGCTGGAGGCACTGAAGCTTTCTTT
>TRBV6-5|13|NA|TRBJ1-3|NA
CASRVYSGNTIYF
TGTGCCAGCAGGGTCTACTCTGGAAACACCATATATTTT
>TRBV10-1|15|NA|TRBJ1-5|once
CASSESQGGNQPQHF
TGCGCCAGCAGTGAGAGTCAAGGAGGCAATCAGCCCCAGCATTTT
>TRBV28|15|TRBD1|TRBJ1-2|NA
CASSPGTGRNYGYTF
TGTGCCAGCAGTCCCGGGACAGGGAGGAACTATGGCTACACCTTC
>TRBV3-1/TRBV3-2|13|NA|TRBJ1-5|NA
CASSQGLGAPQHF
TGTGCCAGCAGCCAAGGGTTAGGGGCGCCCCAGCATTTT
>TRBV28|15|TRBD2|TRBJ2-1|few
CASSFLPGRGNEQFF
TGTGCCAGCAGTTTCCTGCCAGGGAGGGGCAATGAGCAGTTCTTC
>TRBV7-9|16|NA|TRBJ1-4|NA
CASSLRDPATNEKLFF
TGTGCCAGCAGCTTACGGGATCCTGCTACTAATGAAAAACTGTTTTTT
>TRBV5-5|12|NA|TRBJ2-3|NA
CASSLDGNTQYF
TGTGCCAGCAGCTTGGACGGGAATACGCAGTATTTT
>TRBV11-2|15|TRBD2|TRBJ2-1|NA
CASSILAGVSNEQFF
TGTGCCAGCAGCATCCTAGCGGGGGTCAGCAATGAGCAGTTCTTC
>TRBV10-3|13|NA|TRBJ1-1|NA
CATKQGIDTEAFF
TGTGCCACCAAACAGGGTATCGACACTGAAGCTTTCTTT
>TRBV30|13|NA|TRBJ1-2|few
CAWSPQGSYGYTF
TGTGCCTGGAGTCCACAGGGATCTTATGGCTACACCTTC
>TRBV5-1|16|NA|TRBJ1-3|NA
CASSLGLGSSGNTIYF
TGCGCCAGCAGCTTGGGGCTGGGGAGCTCTGGAAACACCATATATTTT
>TRBV23-1|24|TRBD2|TRBJ2-2|once
CASSRRTIGAGQSGGGAKNGELFF
TGCGCCAGCAGTCGCCGGACTATTGGGGCAGGCCAGTCAGGCGGGGGGGCCAAGAACGGGGAGCTGTTTTTT
>TRBV7-9|15|TRBD1|TRBJ1-4|NA
CASSSLQGLFEKLFF
TGTGCCAGCAGCTCTCTACAGGGGTTGTTTGAAAAACTGTTTTTT
>TRBV5-1|18|TRBD2|TRBJ2-5|once
CASSLWTSETRVQETQYF
TGCGCCAGCAGCTTGTGGACTAGCGAAACCAGGGTCCAAGAGACCCAGTACTTC
>TRBV28|15|NA|TRBJ1-2|NA
CASSGPVRRNYGYTF
TGTGCCAGCAGTGGTCCAGTACGGAGAAACTATGGCTACACCTTC
>TRBV12-5|17|TRBD1|TRBJ1-5|NA
CASGLVRGTGINQPQHF
TGTGCTAGTGGTTTGGTACGAGGGACAGGGATTAATCAGCCCCAGCATTTT
>TRBV5-3|10|NA|TRBJ1-6|NA
CARSLGRGMW
TGTGCCAGAAGCTTGGGCAGGGGCATGTGG
>TRBV5-1|16|TRBD2|TRBJ2-1|NA
CASSLRSGGEINEQFF
TGCGCCAGCAGCTTGAGGAGCGGGGGCGAGATCAATGAGCAGTTCTTC
>TRBV7-9|14|NA|TRBJ2-7|NA
CASSLSAATYEQYF
TGTGCCAGCAGCTTATCGGCGGCAACCTACGAGCAGTACTTC